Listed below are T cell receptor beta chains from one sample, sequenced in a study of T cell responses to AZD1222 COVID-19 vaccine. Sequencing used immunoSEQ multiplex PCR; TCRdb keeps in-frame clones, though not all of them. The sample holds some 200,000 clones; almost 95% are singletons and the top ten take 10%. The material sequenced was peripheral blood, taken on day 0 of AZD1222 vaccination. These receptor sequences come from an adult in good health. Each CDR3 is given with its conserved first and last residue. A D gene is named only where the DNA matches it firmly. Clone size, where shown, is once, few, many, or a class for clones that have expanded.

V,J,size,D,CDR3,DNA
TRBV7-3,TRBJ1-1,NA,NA,CASSLSPVVNTEAFF,TGTGCCAGCAGCTTAAGTCCGGTTGTGAACACTGAAGCTTTCTTT
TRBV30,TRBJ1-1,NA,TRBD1,CAWTTGTGALSEAFF,TGTGCCTGGACTACAGGGACAGGGGCATTGTCTGAAGCTTTCTTT
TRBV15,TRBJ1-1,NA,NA,CATSRDRSGTWVITFF,TGTGCCACCAGCAGAGATCGTTCCGGGACGTGGGTAATAACTTTCTTT
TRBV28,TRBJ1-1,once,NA,CASSRPGTQTEAFF,TGTGCCAGCAGCCGTCCCGGGACTCAGACCGAAGCTTTCTTT
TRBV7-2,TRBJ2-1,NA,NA,CASSWGRGDNEQFF,TGTGCCAGCAGCTGGGGCAGGGGGGACAATGAGCAGTTCTTC
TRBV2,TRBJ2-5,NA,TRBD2,CASSPGLAGGETQYF,TGTGCCAGCAGCCCCGGACTAGCGGGGGGAGAGACCCAGTACTTC
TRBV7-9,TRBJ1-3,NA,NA,CASSPDPHSGNTIYF,TGTGCCAGCAGCCCCGACCCCCACTCTGGAAACACCATATATTTT
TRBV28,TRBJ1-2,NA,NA,CASSPGEGGGYGYTF,TGTGCCAGCAGTCCTGGAGAGGGAGGGGGCTATGGCTACACCTTC
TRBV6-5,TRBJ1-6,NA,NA,CASTIGYNSPLHF,TGTGCCAGCACTATAGGTTATAATTCACCCCTCCACTTT
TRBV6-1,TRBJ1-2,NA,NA,CASSERGYGYTF,TGTGCCAGCAGTGAAAGGGGGTATGGCTACACCTTC
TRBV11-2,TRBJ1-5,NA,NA,CASSLDGWISPQHF,TGTGCCAGCAGCTTAGACGGCTGGATCAGCCCCCAGCATTTT
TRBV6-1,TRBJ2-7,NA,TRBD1,CASSGEWLGQGYEQYF,TGTGCCAGCAGTGGCGAATGGTTGGGACAGGGCTACGAGCAGTACTTC
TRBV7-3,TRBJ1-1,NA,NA,CATRSPGNTEAFF,TGTGCCACCCGGAGCCCGGGGAACACTGAAGCTTTCTTT
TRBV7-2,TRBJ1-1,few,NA,CASREDMNTEAFF,TGTGCCAGCAGGGAAGACATGAACACTGAAGCTTTCTTT
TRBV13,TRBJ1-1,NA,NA,CASSPGVGTEAFF,TGTGCCAGCAGCCCCGGGGTGGGCACTGAAGCTTTCTTT
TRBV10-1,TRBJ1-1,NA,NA,CASSEQGKAEAFF,TGCGCCAGCAGTGAGCAGGGGAAGGCTGAAGCTTTCTTT
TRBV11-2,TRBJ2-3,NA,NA,CASSPRDGSWGTDTQYF,TGTGCCAGCAGCCCAAGGGACGGCTCCTGGGGGACAGATACGCAGTATTTT
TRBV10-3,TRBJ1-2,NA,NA,CAATTGSRDGYTF,TGTGCCGCAACCACGGGCAGCCGGGACGGCTACACCTTC
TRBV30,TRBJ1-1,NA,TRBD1,CAWSVDRGTEAFF,TGTGCCTGGAGTGTAGACAGGGGCACTGAAGCTTTCTTT
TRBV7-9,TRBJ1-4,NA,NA,CASSRESQMEEKLFF,TGTGCCAGCAGTCGAGAGTCTCAAATGGAGGAAAAACTGTTTTTT
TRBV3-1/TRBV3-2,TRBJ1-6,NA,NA,CASSQPLGGNSPLHF,TGTGCCAGCAGCCAACCACTAGGAGGTAATTCACCCCTCCACTTT
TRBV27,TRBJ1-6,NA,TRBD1,CASTAGGNSPLHF,TGTGCCAGCACGGCAGGGGGCAATTCACCCCTCCACTTT
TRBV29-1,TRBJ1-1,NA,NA,CSVRIGPSNTEAFF,TGCAGCGTACGAATTGGACCGTCGAACACTGAAGCTTTCTTT
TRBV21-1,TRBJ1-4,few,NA,CASIPFSGQSNEKLFF,TGTGCCAGCATACCCTTTTCCGGACAGTCTAATGAAAAACTGTTTTTT
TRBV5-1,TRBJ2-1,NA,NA,CASSLESFTYNEQFF,TGCGCCAGCAGCTTGGAGTCCTTTACCTACAATGAGCAGTTCTTC
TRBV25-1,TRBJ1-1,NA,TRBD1,CASSEYQGVNTEAFF,TGTGCCAGCAGTGAATATCAGGGGGTTAACACTGAAGCTTTCTTT
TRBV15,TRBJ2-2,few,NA,CATSAFEAATGELFF,TGTGCCACCAGCGCTTTCGAGGCCGCGACCGGGGAGCTGTTTTTT
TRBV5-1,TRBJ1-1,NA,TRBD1,CASRLDGTEYTEAFF,TGCGCCAGCCGACTAGACGGGACAGAGTACACTGAAGCTTTCTTT
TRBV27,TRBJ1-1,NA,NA,CASSFLSPLMNTEAFF,TGTGCCAGCAGTTTTCTATCCCCTCTAATGAACACTGAAGCTTTCTTT
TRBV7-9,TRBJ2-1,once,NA,CASSPAGRSEQFF,TGTGCCAGCAGCCCCGCAGGGAGAAGTGAGCAGTTCTTC
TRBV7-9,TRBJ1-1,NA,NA,CASSLMMNTEAFF,TGTGCCAGCAGCTTAATGATGAACACTGAAGCTTTCTTT
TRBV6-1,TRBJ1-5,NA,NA,CASSDRGGASTSNQPQHF,TGTGCCAGCAGTGACAGAGGAGGGGCGTCGACTAGCAATCAGCCCCAGCATTTT
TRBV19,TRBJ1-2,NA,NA,CASSQDTGTSLRGYTF,TGTGCCAGTAGTCAAGACACCGGGACCTCTTTGCGGGGCTACACCTTC
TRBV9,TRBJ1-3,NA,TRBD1,CASSPRQGKATSGNTIYF,TGTGCCAGCAGCCCGAGACAGGGGAAGGCTACCTCTGGAAACACCATATATTTT
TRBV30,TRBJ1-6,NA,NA,CAWSEVASPLHF,TGTGCCTGGAGCGAAGTGGCCTCACCCCTCCACTTT
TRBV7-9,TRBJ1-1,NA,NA,CASLGVQNTEAFF,TGTGCCAGCTTGGGAGTCCAGAACACTGAAGCTTTCTTT
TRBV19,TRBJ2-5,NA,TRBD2,CASSGAGTSGPQETQYF,TGTGCCAGTAGCGGAGCCGGTACTAGCGGCCCTCAAGAGACCCAGTACTTC
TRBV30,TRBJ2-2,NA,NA,CAWSAANTGELFF,TGTGCCTGGAGTGCGGCGAACACCGGGGAGCTGTTTTTT
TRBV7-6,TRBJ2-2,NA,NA,CASSPGAFTYTGELFF,TGTGCCAGCAGCCCCGGGGCATTCACGTACACCGGGGAGCTGTTTTTT
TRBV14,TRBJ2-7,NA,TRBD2,CASSQEGLAGRVKQYF,TGTGCCAGCAGCCAAGAGGGACTAGCGGGTCGGGTTAAGCAGTACTTC
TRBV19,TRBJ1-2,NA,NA,CASSVTGQYGYTF,TGTGCCAGTAGTGTCACAGGGCAGTATGGCTACACCTTC
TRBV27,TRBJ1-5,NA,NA,CASSLSDGNNQPQHF,TGTGCCAGCAGTTTATCGGACGGCAACAATCAGCCCCAGCATTTT
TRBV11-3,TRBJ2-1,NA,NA,CASSLPGALYNEQFF,TGTGCCAGCAGCTTACCTGGGGCACTGTACAATGAGCAGTTCTTC
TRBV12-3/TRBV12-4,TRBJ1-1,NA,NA,CATFGGASTEAFF,TGTGCCACGTTTGGTGGGGCTAGCACTGAAGCTTTCTTT
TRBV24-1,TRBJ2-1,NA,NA,CATSEGGIRGEQFF,TGTGCCACCAGTGAGGGCGGGATTCGGGGTGAGCAGTTCTTC
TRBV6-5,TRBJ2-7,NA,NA,CASSSAGYSYEQYF,TGTGCCAGCAGTTCGGCAGGCTACTCCTACGAGCAGTACTTC
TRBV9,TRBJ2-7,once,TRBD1,CASSPGTASYEQYF,TGTGCCAGCAGCCCCGGGACAGCCTCCTACGAGCAGTACTTC
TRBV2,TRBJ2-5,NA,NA,CASSLIGQETQYF,TGTGCCAGCAGTTTGATAGGCCAAGAGACCCAGTACTTC
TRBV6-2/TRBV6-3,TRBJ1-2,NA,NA,CASSQSLRGGYTF,TGTGCCAGCAGTCAATCTTTAAGAGGCGGCTACACCTTC
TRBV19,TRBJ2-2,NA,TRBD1,CASIEEGDRDDTGELFF,TGTGCCAGTATCGAAGAGGGGGACAGGGACGACACCGGGGAGCTGTTTTTT
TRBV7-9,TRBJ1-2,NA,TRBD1,CASRLEGAGYGYTF,TGTGCCAGCAGACTAGAGGGGGCCGGGTATGGCTACACCTTC
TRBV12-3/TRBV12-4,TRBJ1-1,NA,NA,CANQRGRGTEAFF,TGTGCCAACCAAAGGGGTAGGGGCACTGAAGCTTTCTTT
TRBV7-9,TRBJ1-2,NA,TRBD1,CASSSWGQGDYGYTF,TGTGCCAGCAGCTCCTGGGGACAGGGAGACTATGGCTACACCTTC
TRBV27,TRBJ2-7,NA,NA,CASSVQGDSYEQYF,TGTGCCAGCAGCGTACAGGGTGATTCCTACGAGCAGTACTTC
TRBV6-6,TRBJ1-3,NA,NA,CASSGSFVGFSGNTIYF,TGTGCCAGCAGTGGATCTTTTGTGGGATTCTCTGGAAACACCATATATTTT